This paragraph reports one T cell receptor beta chain. Its cognate antigen has yet to be identified. Nothing much larger sits one base from this clone, and base qualities are not available. The sample originates from a study of control samples from healthy donors and cancer patients (dated by TCRdb to the early 2020s). At the junction V is shortened by 2 bases and J by 7 bases, with 9 bases in between. The CDR3 contains 14 residues, cysteine and phenylalanine counted. The retained sequence is limited to the CDR3, 42 bases, with the frame set at the first base. The germline V gene yields SGHAT for CDR1 and FQNNGV for CDR2. Library creation used the immunoSEQ multiplex PCR assay. This immuneACCESS table, as held by TCRdb, lists in-frame sequences with V and J called but not all clones. Of the missing ones, under half trace to an unresolved V gene in checked studies; the others have no known cause. For this sample the table gives about 140,000 clones, of which 70% to 90% were detected only once. In total, the top ten clones hold roughly 9% of the sample.

The chain couples TRBV11-2 to TRBJ1-6; TRBD1 is possibly the D segment (5 matching bases). The origin of this receptor is a woman in her twenties or thirties in good health. The sequenced material came from blood. CDR3 region: CASSLTGLNSPLHF. The bases are TGTGCCAGCAGCTTAACAGGTCTAAATTCACCCCTCCACTTT.